The 25 T cell receptor beta chains listed next were all sequenced from one sample in a study of T cell changes during pregnancy in multiple sclerosis. The table came from immunoSEQ multiplex PCR; TCRdb's copy has only in-frame clones and leaves some out. The sample holds some 67,000 clones, 91% seen once. The specimen comprised peripheral blood, sampled in the first trimester of pregnancy. The receptors come from a female donor with multiple sclerosis, enrolled in a pregnancy study.

This chain joins TRBV28 and TRBJ2-7; weak D call: TRBD2 (5 bases). The CDR3 covers 14 residues. V dropped 6 bases and J dropped 3 bases, with 15 bases sitting between them. Per germline, CDR1 MDHEN and CDR2 SYDVKM. CDR3 nucleotide sequence: TGTGCCAGCAGGGGAGTTGGGGTAAGCTACGAGCAGTACTTC. Translating it yields CASRGVGVSYEQYF.

The V call is TRBV4-1, the J call TRBJ2-7; tentative D call: TRBD1 (6 bases). Trimming left V 1 base short and J 7 bases short, with 14 bases between. Germline CDR1 MGHRA, CDR2 YSYEKL. The length of the CDR3 is 14 residues. DNA of the CDR3: TGCGCCAGCAGCCAAGGCCAGGGGTTGAGAGAGCAGTACTTC. This codes for CASSQGQGLREQYF.

The rearrangement links TRBV14 to TRBJ2-3; the D is unclear. This CDR3 has 12 residues. V dropped 5 bases and J dropped 13 bases, with 16 bases sitting between them. The germline V gene encodes CDR1 SGHDN and CDR2 FVKESK. The CDR3 protein is CASSAVPRSEYF. DNA of the CDR3: TGTGCCAGCAGCGCTGTCCCCCGGTCTGAGTATTTT.

This chain connects TRBV7-7 to TRBJ2-3; weak D call: TRBD2 (5 bases). Trimming cost V 3 bases and J 6 bases, with 10 bases left between them. This CDR3 has 13 amino acids. From germline, CDR1 is SSHAT and CDR2 FNYEAQ (reference sequence). The CDR3 DNA reads as TGTGCCAGCAGCTTTCGGGGTGGGGATACGCAGTATTTT. This sequence encodes CASSFRGGDTQYF. The full variable domain, with the rest looked up from reference TRBV7-7 and TRBJ2-3, is GAGVSQSPRYKVTKRGQDVTLRCDPISSHATLYWYQQALGQGPEFLTYFNYEAQPDKSGLPSDRFSAERPEGSISTLTIQRTEQRDSAMYRCASSFRGGDTQYFGPGTRLTVL.

This chain connects TRBV18 to TRBJ2-7; no definite D call. V was pared by 2 bases and J by 4 bases, with 15 bases between. The CDR3 totals 15 residues. In germline, CDR1 is KGHSH, CDR2 LQKENI. CDR3 sequence reads: CASSPVPVPPYEQYF. CDR3 sequence (DNA): TGTGCCAGCTCACCAGTGCCAGTCCCGCCTTACGAGCAGTACTTC.

This clone came up once. The chain links TRBV19 to TRBJ1-1; D is unclear. This CDR3 is built from 13 residues. Trimming took 8 bases from V and 0 from J, leaving 10 bases between them. Germline V gives CDR1 LNHDA, CDR2 SQIVND (reference sequence). Here the CDR3 reads CASLRTMNTEAFF. The CDR3 region has the DNA TGTGCCAGTCTTAGAACCATGAACACTGAAGCTTTCTTT. Complete variable domain (other parts from reference TRBV19 and TRBJ1-1): DGGITQSPKYLFRKEGQNVTLSCEQNLNHDAMYWYRQDPGQGLRLIYYSQIVNDFQKGDIAEGYSVSREKKESFPLTVTSAQKNPTAFYLCASLRTMNTEAFFGQGTRLTVV.

This sequence joins TRBV14 and TRBJ1-1, with TRBD1 as a possible D gene (5 bases). With 3 bases removed from V and 1 base from J, the gap between germline ends came to 15 bases. CDR3 size: 16 residues. The germline V gene encodes CDR1 SGHDN and CDR2 FVKESK. The CDR3 region has the DNA TGTGCCAGCAGCCAGGGTATAGTAGGGGCGAACACTGAAGCTTTCTTT. Translated, it gives CASSQGIVGANTEAFF.

The genes are TRBV19 and TRBJ2-3, with 12 positions matching TRBD2. J was trimmed by 0 bases and V by 4 bases; bases with no gene match: 14. The V gene's germline CDR1 is LNHDA and CDR2 SQIVND (reference sequence). The CDR3 is 20 residues long. The CDR3 nucleotides read TGTGCCAGTAGTACCCAGGGACTAGCGGGCTACCTATCTAGCACAGATACGCAGTATTTT. Amino acids: CASSTQGLAGYLSSTDTQYF.

The chain recombines TRBV28 with TRBJ1-2; D call uncertain. V was pared by 6 bases and J by 0 bases, with 17 bases between. This CDR3 spans 16 amino acids. CDR1 is MDHEN and CDR2 is SYDVKM in the germline V gene. The CDR3 DNA is TGTGCCAGCAGCTTAAGGGCCGGGGAGGCTAACTATGGCTACACCTTC. This encodes CASSLRAGEANYGYTF.

The DNA of the CDR3 is TGTGCCAGCAGGGGGGGGAGCGGGATGAACACCGGGGAGCTGTTTTTT. Its translation is CASRGGSGMNTGELFF. The chain joins TRBV2 to TRBJ2-2; 7 nucleotides align to TRBD2. The junction had 8 bases not matched to a gene; V was cut back by 6 bases and J by 1 base. Germline V CDR1 and CDR2: SNHLY, FYNNEI. The CDR3 loop spans 16 amino acids.

The V call is TRBV30, the J call TRBJ2-5; 9 bases align to TRBD2. The CDR3 is 14 residues long. The germline CDR1 and CDR2 sequences are GTSNPN and SVGIG (reference sequence). V gave up 5 bases and J gave up 4 bases; unmatched junction bases: 8. Written as DNA, the CDR3 is TGTGCCTGGGTGGGGGTAGCGGGAGCAGAGACCCAGTACTTC. Its protein is CAWVGVAGAETQYF.

The rearrangement joins TRBV5-1 to TRBJ1-1, with D possibly matching TRBD1 (6 bases). Germline assignment: CDR1 SGHRS and CDR2 YFSETQ. V was shortened by 4 bases and J by 4 bases, with 14 bases between the two germline ends. The CDR3 runs 14 residues. CDR3 sequence reads: CASSDRGFSTEAFF. The DNA for the CDR3 is TGCGCCAGCAGCGATAGGGGGTTTAGCACTGAAGCTTTCTTT. The whole variable domain, remainder taken from reference TRBV5-1 and TRBJ1-1, is KAGVTQTPRYLIKTRGQQVTLSCSPISGHRSVSWYQQTPGQGLQFLFEYFSETQRNKGNFPGRFSGRQFSNSRSEMNVSTLELGDSALYLCASSDRGFSTEAFFGQGTRLTVV.

The J gene is TRBJ2-5, the V gene TRBV7-8, with a weak D call TRBD1 (5 bases). The CDR3 sequence is 16 residues long. V lost 8 bases and J lost 1, with 20 bases in between. CDR1 and CDR2 from the germline V gene are SGHVS and FQNEAQ. CDR3: CASGQNQRRIQETQYF. DNA for the CDR3: TGTGCCAGCGGACAAAACCAACGAAGAATCCAAGAGACCCAGTACTTC.

This chain connects TRBV10-3 to TRBJ2-7; 8 bases are shared with TRBD1. CDR3 size: 17 residues. Germline assignment: CDR1 ENHRY and CDR2 SYGVKD. V lost 4 bases and J lost 6; bases outside the gene matches: 17. The CDR3 DNA reads as TGTGCCATCAGTGGTATCGGACAGGGCGGGGTAAGAGGCGAGCAGTACTTC. Translation gives CAISGIGQGGVRGEQYF.

The chain combines TRBV14 with TRBJ2-1; D gene uncertain. The ends were cut back, 0 bases at V and 0 bases at J, with 9 bases in the middle. The CDR3 contains 16 residues. Germline assignment: CDR1 SGHDN and CDR2 FVKESK. For the CDR3, the DNA is TGTGCCAGCAGCCAAGACGTTCTATTCTCCTACAATGAGCAGTTCTTC. It yields the protein CASSQDVLFSYNEQFF.

This chain uses TRBV7-2 with TRBJ1-2; a possible D gene is TRBD1 (6 bases). Trimming removed 3 bases at V and 0 bases at J, with 11 bases between. This CDR3 has 15 amino acids. Germline V CDR1 and CDR2: SGHTA, FQGNSA. The CDR3 region is CASSFDRTSNYGYTF. The CDR3 bases are TGTGCCAGCAGCTTTGACAGGACCTCTAACTATGGCTACACCTTC.

V usage is TRBV10-1 and J usage is TRBJ2-3; no definite D call. The V end was cut by 0 bases, the J end by 1 base, with 11 bases between. Germline-derived CDR1 and CDR2 are WNHNN and SYGVQD (reference sequence). The CDR3 loop spans 16 amino acids. CDR3: CASSESTGLGTDTQYF. Written as DNA, the CDR3 is TGCGCCAGCAGTGAGTCGACTGGGTTGGGCACAGATACGCAGTATTTT.

The CDR3 DNA reads as TGCGCCAGCAGCTTAACCGGACTGTCTGGGGCCAACGTCCTGACTTTC. Its protein is CASSLTGLSGANVLTF. The chain employs TRBV5-1 and TRBJ2-6, with a possible D match to TRBD2 (5 bases). Germline CDR1 is SGHRS and CDR2 is YFSETQ. The CDR3 length is 16 residues. The ends were cut back, 2 bases at V and 1 base at J, with 10 bases in the middle.

V gene TRBV5-8 combines with J gene TRBJ2-7; D call uncertain. CDR1 SGHTS and CDR2 YDEGEE come from the germline V gene. This CDR3 has 13 residues. V shed 2 bases and J shed 6 bases, with 12 bases lying between them. CDR3 loop: CASSLRGSAEQYF. The CDR3 nucleotides read TGTGCCAGCAGCTTACGCGGAAGTGCCGAGCAGTACTTC.

The chain uses TRBV2 and TRBJ2-7; TRBD1 might be the D (6 bases). V lost 6 bases and J lost 2, with 14 bases in between. The CDR3 runs 14 residues. The germline V gene has CDR1 SNHLY and CDR2 FYNNEI. The CDR3 region is CASRWTAQTYEQYF. The CDR3 region has the DNA TGTGCCAGCAGGTGGACAGCCCAGACCTACGAGCAGTACTTC.

In this sample, this clone turned up once. The V call is TRBV5-1, the J call TRBJ1-1; tentatively, D is TRBD1 (6 bases). The CDR3 extends over 14 amino acids. Germline V lookup: CDR1 SGHRS, CDR2 YFSETQ. Trimming shortened V by 5 bases and J by 4 bases, and 15 bases separated the two germline ends. The DNA for the CDR3 is TGCGCCAGCAGTCCCGGGACAACGGGCACTGAAGCTTTCTTT. Amino acids: CASSPGTTGTEAFF. Full variable domain (outside the CDR3, taken from reference TRBV5-1 and TRBJ1-1): KAGVTQTPRYLIKTRGQQVTLSCSPISGHRSVSWYQQTPGQGLQFLFEYFSETQRNKGNFPGRFSGRQFSNSRSEMNVSTLELGDSALYLCASSPGTTGTEAFFGQGTRLTVV.

The chain's CDR3 is CASSIGTGRDYGYTF. The CDR3 region has the DNA TGTGCCAGCAGTATCGGGACAGGGAGGGACTATGGCTACACCTTC. The chain is built from TRBV27 and TRBJ1-2, with 9 positions matching TRBD1. V was pared by 5 bases and J by 3 bases, with 7 bases of the junction left unmatched. This CDR3 has 15 residues. Germline CDR1 is MNHEY and CDR2 is SMNVEV (reference sequence).

The chain combines TRBV6-1 with TRBJ1-3; unclear D gene. Trimming took off 4 bases at V and 3 bases at J, with 7 bases between the two ends. Germline V lookup: CDR1 MNHNS, CDR2 SASEGT. There are 13 residues in the CDR3. CDR3 sequence: CASSGQNGNTIYF. In DNA form, the CDR3 reads TGTGCCAGCAGTGGTCAGAATGGAAACACCATATATTTT.

The rearrangement links TRBV2 to TRBJ2-1; D is undetermined. The V end was cut by 11 bases, the J end by 1 base, with 15 bases between. The germline V gene has CDR1 SNHLY and CDR2 FYNNEI. The CDR3 length is 14 residues. CDR3 DNA: TGTGCCCAGCACGATTGGAGTTCCTACAATGAGCAGTTCTTC. Its protein is CAQHDWSSYNEQFF.

The chain is built from TRBV4-1 and TRBJ2-7; 11 bases line up with TRBD2. The V segment lost 5 bases and the J segment 3 bases; nucleotides outside the gene matches: 9. The CDR3 has 16 residues. CDR1 MGHRA and CDR2 YSYEKL come from the germline V gene. The CDR3 loop is CASSSRLAGNIYEQYF. The CDR3 region has the DNA TGCGCCAGCAGCTCCCGACTAGCGGGGAATATCTACGAGCAGTACTTC.